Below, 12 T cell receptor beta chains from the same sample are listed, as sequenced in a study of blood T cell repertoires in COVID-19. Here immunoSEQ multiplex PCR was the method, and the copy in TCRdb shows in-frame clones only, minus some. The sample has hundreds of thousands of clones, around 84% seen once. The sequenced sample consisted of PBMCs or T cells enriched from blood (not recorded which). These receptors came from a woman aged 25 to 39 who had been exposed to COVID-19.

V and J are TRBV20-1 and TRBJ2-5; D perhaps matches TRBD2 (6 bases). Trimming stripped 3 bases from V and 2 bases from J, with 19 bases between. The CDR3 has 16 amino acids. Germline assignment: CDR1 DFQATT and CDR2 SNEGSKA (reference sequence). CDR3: CSASLIRVAGQETQYF. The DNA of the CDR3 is TGCAGTGCTAGTCTCATCCGGGTGGCGGGACAAGAGACCCAGTACTTC.

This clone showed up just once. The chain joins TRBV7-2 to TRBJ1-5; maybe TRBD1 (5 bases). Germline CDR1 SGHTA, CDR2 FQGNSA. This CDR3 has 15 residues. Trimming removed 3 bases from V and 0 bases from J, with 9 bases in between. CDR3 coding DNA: TGTGCCAGCAGCTTGACAGCCCATAGCAATCAGCCCCAGCATTTT. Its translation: CASSLTAHSNQPQHF.

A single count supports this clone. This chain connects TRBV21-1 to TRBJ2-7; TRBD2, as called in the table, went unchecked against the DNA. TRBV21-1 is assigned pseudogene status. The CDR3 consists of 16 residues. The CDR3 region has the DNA TGTGCCAGCAGCGCTATAAAACGGGAGGATACCTACGAGCAGTACTTC. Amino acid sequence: CASSAIKREDTYEQYF.

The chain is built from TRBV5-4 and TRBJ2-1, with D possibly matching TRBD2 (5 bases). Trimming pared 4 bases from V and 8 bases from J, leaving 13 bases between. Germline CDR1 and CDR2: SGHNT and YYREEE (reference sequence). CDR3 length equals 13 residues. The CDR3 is CASSTRLPHEQFF. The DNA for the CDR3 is TGTGCCAGCAGCACCCGACTACCCCATGAGCAGTTCTTC.

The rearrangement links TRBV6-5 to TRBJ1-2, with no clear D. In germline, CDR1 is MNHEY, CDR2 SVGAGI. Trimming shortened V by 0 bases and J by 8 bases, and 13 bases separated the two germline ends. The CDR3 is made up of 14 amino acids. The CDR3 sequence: CASSYSLGGNGYTF. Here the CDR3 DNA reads TGTGCCAGCAGTTACTCGCTCGGAGGGAACGGCTACACCTTC.

CDR3 nucleotide sequence: TGTGCCAACAGACAGGGAAGCAATCAGCCCCAGCATTTT. Its translation: CANRQGSNQPQHF. This rearrangement joins TRBV28 to TRBJ1-5, with 7 bases matching TRBD1. The CDR3 covers 13 residues. V lost 10 bases to trimming and J lost 1 base; unmatched junction nucleotides: 4. CDR1 is MDHEN and CDR2 is SYDVKM in the germline V gene.

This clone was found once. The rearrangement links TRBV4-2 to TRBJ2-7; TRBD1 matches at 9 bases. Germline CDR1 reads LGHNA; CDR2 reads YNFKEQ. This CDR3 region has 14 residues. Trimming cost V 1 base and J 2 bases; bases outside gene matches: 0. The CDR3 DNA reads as TGTGCCAGCAGCCAAGGACAGGGGGCCTACGAGCAGTACTTC. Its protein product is CASSQGQGAYEQYF.

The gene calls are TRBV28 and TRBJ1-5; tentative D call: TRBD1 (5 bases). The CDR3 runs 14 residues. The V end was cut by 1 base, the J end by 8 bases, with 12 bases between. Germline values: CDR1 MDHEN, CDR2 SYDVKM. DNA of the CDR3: TGTGCCAGCAGTTTATTAGGGGCAGTCAAGCCCCAGCATTTT. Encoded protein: CASSLLGAVKPQHF.

Here the CDR3 reads CASRTGGAGYGSGEQYF. In nucleotides, the CDR3 is TGTGCCAGCAGGACAGGGGGAGCGGGGTATGGTTCTGGCGAGCAGTACTTC. The chain recombines TRBV28 with TRBJ2-7; 9 positions agree with TRBD1. Germline V CDR1 and CDR2: MDHEN, SYDVKM. V was pared by 6 bases and J by 6 bases, with 18 bases of the junction left unmatched. The CDR3 is 17 amino acids.

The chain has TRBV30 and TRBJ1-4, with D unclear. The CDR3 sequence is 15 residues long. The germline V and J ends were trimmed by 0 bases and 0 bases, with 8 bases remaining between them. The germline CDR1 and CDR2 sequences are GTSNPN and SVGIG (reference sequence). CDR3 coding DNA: TGTGCCTGGAGTGTAGGAGTCACAACTAATGAAAAACTGTTTTTT. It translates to CAWSVGVTTNEKLFF. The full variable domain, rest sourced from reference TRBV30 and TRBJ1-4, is SQTIHQWPATLVQPVGSPLSLECTVEGTSNPNLYWYRQAAGRGLQLLFYSVGIGQISSEVPQNLSASRPQDRQFILSSKKLLLSDSGFYLCAWSVGVTTNEKLFFGSGTQLSVL.

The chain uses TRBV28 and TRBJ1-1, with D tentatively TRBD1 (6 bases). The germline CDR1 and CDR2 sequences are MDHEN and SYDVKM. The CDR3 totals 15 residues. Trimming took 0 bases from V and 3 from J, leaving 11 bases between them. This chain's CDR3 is CASSLWGARDTEAFF. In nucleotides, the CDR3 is TGTGCCAGCAGTTTATGGGGGGCGCGGGACACTGAAGCTTTCTTT.

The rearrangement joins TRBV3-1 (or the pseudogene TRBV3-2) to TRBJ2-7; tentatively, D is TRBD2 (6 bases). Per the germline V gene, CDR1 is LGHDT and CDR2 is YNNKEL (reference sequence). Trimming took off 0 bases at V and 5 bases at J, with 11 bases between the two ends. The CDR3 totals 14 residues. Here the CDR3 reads CASSQDLRGNEQYF. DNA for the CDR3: TGTGCCAGCAGCCAAGATCTGCGGGGTAACGAGCAGTACTTC.